The clone carrying this T cell receptor (beta chain) was recorded at least ten times. Antigen: not known. This entry comes from a study of T cells in Graves' hyperthyroidism and ophthalmopathy. Study-level background: The blood sample was taken at first diagnosis, before treatment began. Points from the study as a whole: Appearing also in blood were most of the thyroid clonotypes expanded above 0.001.

The CDR3 has 13 amino acids. V dropped 5 bases and J dropped 4 bases, with 10 bases sitting between them. The germline V gene has CDR1 LGHNA and CDR2 YNFKEQ. Researchers amplified the TCR beta CDR3 regions from RNA transcripts. With the HTBI primer set, the TCR CDR3 went through a first round of RT-PCR. One entry per CDR3 protein results from TCRdb running MiXCR on the multiplex PCR reads. Of approximately 300,000 distinct CDR3 sequences in the sample, more than 15% were seen once. The TCR comes from an older woman with Graves' ophthalmopathy. The V and J genes are TRBV4-2 and TRBJ2-3; tentatively, D is TRBD2 (5 bases). Sequenced sample: blood. The CDR3 region has the DNA TGTGCCAGCAGCGTCGGGAATGCAGATACGCAGTATTTT. It yields the protein CASSVGNADTQYF.